This T cell receptor (beta chain) was identified in a study of radiation and T cells in renal cell carcinoma. General study results and limits: Without pretreatment biopsies, baseline tumor clonotype presence was undetermined. From baseline, blood top tumor clonotypes peaked at 2 weeks post-radiation.

The sample's time point: blood 4 weeks post-SBRT, at nephrectomy. Treatment of the sample: 15 Gy SBRT to primary tumor, nephrectomy 4 weeks later. After SBRT, blood was collected at 2 and 4 weeks, plus baseline. The repertoire was sequenced with immunoSEQ multiplex PCR; TCRdb's copy has only in-frame clones and lacks some. This table holds just over 95,000 clones, about 79% found once. This clone was found a few times. Antigen specificity is unknown. The V and J ends lost 7 bases and 3 bases, in that order; junction bases with no gene match: 8. Per the germline V gene, CDR1 is LNHDA and CDR2 is SQIVND (reference sequence). There are 14 residues in the CDR3.

The sequence derives from a man aged 60 to 69 with renal cell carcinoma. This chain connects TRBV19 to TRBJ1-1, with TRBD1 identical over 7 bases. The sample was blood, taken from a patient whose treatment included radiotherapy and nephrectomy. CDR3 sequence (DNA): TGTGCCAGTAAACCAGGGGGAAGGGACACTGAAGCTTTCTTT. It specifies CASKPGGRDTEAFF.